This T cell receptor (beta chain) derives from a study of OX40 agonist ivuxolimab in advanced cancers. TCRdb's table, derived via immunoSEQ multiplex PCR, lists solely in-frame clones and lacks some. The sample consists of more than 50,000 clones, about 90% of them appearing once. This CDR3 region has 16 residues. Germline V gives CDR1 MDHEN, CDR2 SYDVKM. Trimming removed 5 bases from V and 5 bases from J, with 21 bases in between. The sequencing here drew on CD4+ or CD8+ T cells sorted from blood, taken in a trial of the OX40 agonist ivuxolimab. V is TRBV28 and J is TRBJ2-5; tentative D call: TRBD2 (6 bases). This clonotype originated in an adult with an advanced solid tumor such as melanoma, head and neck, liver or kidney cancer. The DNA for the CDR3 is TGTGCCAGCAGTCCCTCCCGACGGAGGGTGGGCGAGACCCAGTACTTC. Encoded protein: CASSPSRRRVGETQYF.